This T cell receptor (beta chain) is drawn from a study of blood T cell repertoires in COVID-19. The wider study: Acute-phase and convalescent COVID-19 samples originated in the United States, Italy and Spain. In each case, the material was cDNA or gDNA derived from T cells, B-cell-depleted T cells, or PBMCs.

Original handling: Amplification of reference gene primers was used by the study to estimate nucleated cell counts. Measured with immunoSEQ multiplex PCR; TCRdb has only the in-frame clones, and not every one. V and J calls plus clone size are reproduced from that table; the DNA served to infer D and trimming. This sample has under 300,000 clones, with about 80% found just once. The CDR3 is 15 amino acids. Per the germline V gene, CDR1 is MNHEY and CDR2 is SVGAGI. Trimming removed 4 bases from V and 2 bases from J; junction bases left unmatched: 5. Sequenced sample: peripheral blood. The rearrangement links TRBV6-5 to TRBJ1-2, with 9 bases aligning to TRBD1. The clonotype originates from a young man who had recovered from COVID-19. This chain's CDR3 is CASSFLTGGNYGYTF. CDR3 DNA: TGTGCCAGCAGTTTTCTAACAGGGGGCAACTATGGCTACACCTTC.